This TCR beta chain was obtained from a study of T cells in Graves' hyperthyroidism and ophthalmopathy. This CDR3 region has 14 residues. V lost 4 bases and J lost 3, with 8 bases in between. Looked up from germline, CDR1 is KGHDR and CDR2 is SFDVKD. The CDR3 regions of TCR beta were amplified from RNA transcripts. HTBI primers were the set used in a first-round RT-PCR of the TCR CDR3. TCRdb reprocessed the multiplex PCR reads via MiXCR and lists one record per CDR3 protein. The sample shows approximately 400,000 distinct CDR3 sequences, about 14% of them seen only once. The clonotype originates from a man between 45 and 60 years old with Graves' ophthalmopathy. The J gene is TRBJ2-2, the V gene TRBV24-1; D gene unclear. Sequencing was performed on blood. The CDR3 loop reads CATSEIDDTGELFF. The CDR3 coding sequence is TGTGCCACCAGTGAAATAGACGACACCGGGGAGCTGTTTTTT.